This T cell receptor (beta chain) appears in the sequencing data of a study of T cell responses to AZD1222 COVID-19 vaccine. This clone was picked up one time. Its target is unknown. Study-level findings and limits: Without day 14 samples, only post-peak T cell repertoires were studied.

Assay: immunoSEQ multiplex PCR; the TCRdb copy retains only in-frame clones and omits some. The profile shows some 150,000 clones, almost 95% of them singletons. The sample consisted of peripheral blood, taken 28 days after the second AZD1222 dose. This TCR was sampled from an adult who received the AZD1222 COVID-19 vaccine.

In nucleotides, the CDR3 is TGTGCCAGCAGTCGCCGTCCGATCACCGGGGAGCTGTTTTTT. The encoded protein is CASSRRPITGELFF. The rearrangement uses TRBV6-2 or TRBV6-3 and TRBJ2-2; D is uncertain. Germline-derived CDR1 and CDR2 are MNHEY and SVGEGT. V shed 5 bases and J shed 4 bases, with 11 bases lying between them. This CDR3 is 14 amino acids long.